Shown below are 2 T cell receptor beta chains from a single sample sequenced in a study of shared clonotypes between healthy human individuals. Generated by immunoSEQ multiplex PCR, the TCRdb table keeps only in-frame clones and is missing some. The sample shows about 1 million clones, about 75% of them seen only once. The sample was memory CD4+ T cells sorted from blood. Subset reported: CD45RA-negative fraction. These receptors originate from a man between 18 and 29 years old in good health.

The chain links TRBV5-1 to TRBJ2-5; no firm D call. This CDR3 contains 14 residues. The germline V and J ends were trimmed by 4 bases and 5 bases, with 15 bases remaining between them. Germline V gene sequence: CDR1 SGHRS, CDR2 YFSETQ. In nucleotides, the CDR3 is TGCGCCAGCAGCCAGGACGGTAATAGGGAGACCCAGTACTTC. It translates to CASSQDGNRETQYF.

This clone turned up a few times. The genes are TRBV2 and TRBJ1-6, with 7 bases lining up with TRBD1. CDR3 length equals 13 residues. The V and J ends lost 6 bases and 7 bases, in that order; junction bases with no gene match: 3. Germline-derived CDR1 and CDR2 are SNHLY and FYNNEI. The CDR3 coding sequence is TGTGCCAGCAGGCAGGGGGGAAATTCACCCCTCCACTTT. This sequence encodes CASRQGGNSPLHF.